The source of this T cell receptor beta chain is a study of T cells after yellow fever vaccination. There are a few counts of this clonotype. As yet, its antigen is unknown. For TCR, cDNA came from 5'RACE template switching, which added a universal primer site and UMIs. MiXCR, run by TCRdb on the 5' RACE reads, gives a single entry per CDR3 protein. The top ten hold roughly 2.5% of the sample, which has under 200,000 distinct CDR3 sequences, approximately 6.8% seen once. V was shortened by 6 bases and J by 7 bases, with 15 bases between the two germline ends. CDR3 length: 13 residues. The V gene's germline CDR1 is MNHEY and CDR2 SVGEGT. Whole-study results and caveats: In post-booster samples, most primary-vaccination clones reappeared (around 95% CD4, around 87% CD8). FACS-sorted repertoires could contain abundant clonotypes contaminating from the bulk population. It was the secondary response that reached its peak faster, day 5 versus 15, but it was weaker.

This receptor was taken from a man aged 18 to 30 who received the YFV17D yellow fever vaccine. Here the sequenced sample was CD4+ T cells sorted from PBMCs, taken less than 6 days after the first yellow fever vaccination. The chain is built from TRBV6-2 or TRBV6-3 and TRBJ1-1; D not resolved. CDR3 nucleotide sequence: TGTGCCAGCAGCCCTGGCAATTTGCTTGAAGCTTTCTTT. Protein sequence: CASSPGNLLEAFF.